The clone carrying this T cell receptor beta chain showed up just a few times. The antigen remains unidentified. This entry comes from a study of regulatory T cells in long-lasting Graves disease. The study, taken as a whole, reports: The researchers studied only peripheral blood, not thyroid tissue.

Per germline, CDR1 MGHRA and CDR2 YSYEKL. V was clipped by 1 base and J by 2 bases, with 12 bases between them. CDR3 length equals 15 residues. iRepertoire HTBI primers and Arm-PCR of CDR3 regions built TCR beta libraries. Each CDR3 protein is one row after TCRdb ran MiXCR on the multiplex PCR reads. The sample has 450,000 to 600,000 distinct CDR3 sequences, 15% to 20% seen once. Stated time point: newly diagnosed GD, antithyroid drugs for less than 3 months. Making the TCR library involved RNA that had been extracted from PBMCs. The sample was also reused in another study, on T cells in Graves' hyperthyroidism and ophthalmopathy. As reported in that work: Any patient presenting with uncontrolled infection, other autoimmune disease, pregnancy or lactation was left out. Most thyroid clonotypes that were expanded above 0.001 also turned up in blood.

The TCR originated in a middle-aged man with Graves disease. The gene calls are TRBV4-1 and TRBJ2-7; possible D gene TRBD2, 6 bases. Here the sequenced sample was peripheral blood mononuclear cells (PBMCs), taken at new diagnosis, from a patient treated with antithyroid drugs. The CDR3 sequence is CASSQVLAAPYEQYF. The CDR3 bases are TGCGCCAGCAGCCAAGTTTTAGCGGCACCCTACGAGCAGTACTTC.